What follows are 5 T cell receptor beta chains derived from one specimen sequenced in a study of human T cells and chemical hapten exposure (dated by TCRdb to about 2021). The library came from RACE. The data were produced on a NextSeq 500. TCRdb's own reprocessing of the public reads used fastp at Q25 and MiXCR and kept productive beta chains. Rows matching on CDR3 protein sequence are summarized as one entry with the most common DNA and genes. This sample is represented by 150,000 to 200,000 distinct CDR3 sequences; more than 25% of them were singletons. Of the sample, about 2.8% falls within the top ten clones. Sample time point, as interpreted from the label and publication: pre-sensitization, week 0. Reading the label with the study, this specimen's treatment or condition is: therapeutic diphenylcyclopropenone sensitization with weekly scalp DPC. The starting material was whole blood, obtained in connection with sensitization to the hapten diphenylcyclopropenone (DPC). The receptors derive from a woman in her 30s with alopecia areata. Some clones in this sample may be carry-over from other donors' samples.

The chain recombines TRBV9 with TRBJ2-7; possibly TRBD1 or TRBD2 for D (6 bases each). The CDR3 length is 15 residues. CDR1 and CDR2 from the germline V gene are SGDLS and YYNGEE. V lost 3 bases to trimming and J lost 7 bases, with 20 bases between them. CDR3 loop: CASSGQARPGGEQYF. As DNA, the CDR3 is TGTGCCAGCAGCGGACAGGCCAGGCCCGGGGGTGAGCAGTACTTC.

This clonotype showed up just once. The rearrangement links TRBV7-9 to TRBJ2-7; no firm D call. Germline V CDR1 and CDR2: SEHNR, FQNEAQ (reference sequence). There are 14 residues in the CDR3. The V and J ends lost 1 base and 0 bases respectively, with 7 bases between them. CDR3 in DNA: TGTGCCAGCAGCTTAGAACAGAGCTCCTACGAGCAGTACTTC. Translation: CASSLEQSSYEQYF. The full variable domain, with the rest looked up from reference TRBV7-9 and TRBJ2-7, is DTGVSQNPRHKITKRGQNVTFRCDPISEHNRLYWYRQTLGQGPEFLTYFQNEAQLEKSRLLSDRFSAERPKGSFSTLEIQRTEQGDSAMYLCASSLEQSSYEQYFGPGTRLTVT.

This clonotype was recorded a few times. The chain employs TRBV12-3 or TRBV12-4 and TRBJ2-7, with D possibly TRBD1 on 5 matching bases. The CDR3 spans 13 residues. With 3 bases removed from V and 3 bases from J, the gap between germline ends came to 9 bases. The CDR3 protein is CASSFQGNYEQYF. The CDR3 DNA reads TGTGCCAGCAGTTTTCAGGGTAACTACGAGCAGTACTTC.

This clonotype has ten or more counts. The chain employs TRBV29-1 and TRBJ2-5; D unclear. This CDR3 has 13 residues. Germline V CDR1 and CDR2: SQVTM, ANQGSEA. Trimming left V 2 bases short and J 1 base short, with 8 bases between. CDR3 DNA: TGCAGCGTTGAACGGACCTTCCAAGAGACCCAGTACTTC. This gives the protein CSVERTFQETQYF.

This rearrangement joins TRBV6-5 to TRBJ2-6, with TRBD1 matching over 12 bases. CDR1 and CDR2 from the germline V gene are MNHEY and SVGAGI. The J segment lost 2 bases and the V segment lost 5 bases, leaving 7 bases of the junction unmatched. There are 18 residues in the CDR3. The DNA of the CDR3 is TGTGCCAGCAGTCCGTCCGGGACAGGGGGCGCTGGGGCCAACGTCCTGACTTTC. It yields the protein CASSPSGTGGAGANVLTF.